This TCR beta chain was identified during a study of PD-L1 blockade in urothelial cancer (dated by TCRdb to the late 2010s). In the study overall: Therapy was started in about 2014 for all patients, and atezolizumab 1,200 mg was administered intravenously every 3 weeks. Pretreatment tumor samples, along with matched peripheral blood collected serially before and after atezolizumab treatment, underwent TCR sequencing. In the same patients, pretreatment tumors underwent whole exome sequencing and RNA sequencing in addition to TCR sequencing. An ECOG performance status of 0 or 1 was recorded for the patients, and 0 to 3 prior chemotherapy regimens had been received by the patients. Somatic, immune and clinical correlates of response to PD-L1 blockade with atezolizumab in urothelial cancer were the focus of an exploratory multi-omic analysis. Blood samples were analyzed at 3 weeks after treatment start (second dose) and at 6 weeks after treatment start. Some ten patients reached durable clinical benefit, while some 21 patients did not. Durable clinical benefit was defined as a progression-free survival longer than 6 months, and TCR features were additionally tested against progression-free survival and overall survival. About 85% of the roughly 29 patients were males with bladder-origin urothelial cancer, and about two thirds of the roughly 30 reported a prior smoking history. Pretreatment blood TCR-seq was available for about 30 patients, at least one posttreatment blood collection was obtained for about 24 patients, and tumor TCR-seq was available for about 24 patients. A median of about 150,000 T cells and 80,000 to 100,000 unique TCRs was obtained from blood samples, and a median clonality of approximately 0.08 was observed.

To estimate absolute template abundance from read counts, synthetic TCR analog templates were spiked into each PCR. TCRbeta CDR3 regions were amplified from genomic DNA with bias-controlled V and J gene primers using the immunoSEQ assay. Sequencing of rearranged TCRbeta segments was performed at approximately 20X coverage. The paper's data handling went like this. Sequencing errors were corrected by clustering and CDR3s were annotated against IMGT to assign V, D and J genes. Out-of-frame and stop-codon sequences were excluded, and only productive TCRbeta rearrangements were used in downstream analyses. To compute clonality, Shannon entropy was normalized by the log of the number of unique productive sequences and then subtracted from one. Fisher's exact test with Benjamini-Hochberg correction, using a cutoff of adjusted p below 0.01, was how clones that differed between time points or between blood and tumor were identified. In TCRdb, the immuneACCESS table is reduced to in-frame sequences with V and J assigned. These tables do not hold every clone; where another copy was compared, an unresolved V gene accounts for under half, and the others remain unexplained. V, J and clone size are taken as reported in that table, and D and trimming were inferred from the DNA itself. The sample table shows fewer than 30,000 clones, and 80% to 85% are seen once. Around 10% of the sample is held by the ten biggest clonotypes.

Summary of the overall study and its limitations: Improved progression-free and overall survival was associated with having pretreatment peripheral blood TCR clonality below the median. Because the sample size was small (n ≈ 31) and many exploratory analyses were performed, the results are intended to be hypothesis-generating. At 3 weeks after the start of treatment, tumor-associated TCR clones in peripheral blood had expanded more in patients with durable benefit (n ≈ 24, p = 0.022).

A word on this clone: Its recognized antigen is unknown. Qualities for individual bases were not recorded, and no much larger clone is one base off.

The cohort comprised around 30 patients with locally advanced or metastatic urothelial carcinoma treated at Memorial Sloan Kettering on a trial protocol. Peripheral blood mononuclear cells were collected pretreatment and during treatment, with between 1 and 8 total time points obtained per patient. The Qiagen DNeasy Blood extraction kit was used to purify genomic DNA from total PBMCs and tumor samples. Collected pretreatment and during treatment, PBMCs were isolated and stored as previously described. The germline V gene gives CDR1 as KGHSH and CDR2 as LQKENI. From its cysteine to its phenylalanine, the CDR3 spans 14 amino acids. Only the CDR3 part of the read is kept: 42 bases, read in frame from the first base. Here V drops 8 bases and J drops 5 bases, and the junction holds 7 bases not matched to any gene.

Source: PBMCs, taken around atezolizumab (anti-PD-L1) treatment. This receptor was obtained from a man in his sixties or seventies with urothelial cancer. The receptor chain draws on TRBV18 and TRBJ2-1; 9 central nucleotides agree with TRBD2. The DNA sequence is as follows: TGTGCCAGCGCCCGCAGCGGGAGGAACAATGAGCAGTTCTTC. This codes for CASARSGRNNEQFF. The reference TRBV18 and TRBJ2-1 proteins fill in what lies around the CDR3, so the full variable domain reads NAGVMQNPRHLVRRRGQEARLRCSPMKGHSHVYWYRQLPEEGLKFMVYLQKENIIDESGMPKERFSAEFPKEGPSILRIQQVVRGDSAAYFCASARSGRNNEQFFGPGTRLTVL.